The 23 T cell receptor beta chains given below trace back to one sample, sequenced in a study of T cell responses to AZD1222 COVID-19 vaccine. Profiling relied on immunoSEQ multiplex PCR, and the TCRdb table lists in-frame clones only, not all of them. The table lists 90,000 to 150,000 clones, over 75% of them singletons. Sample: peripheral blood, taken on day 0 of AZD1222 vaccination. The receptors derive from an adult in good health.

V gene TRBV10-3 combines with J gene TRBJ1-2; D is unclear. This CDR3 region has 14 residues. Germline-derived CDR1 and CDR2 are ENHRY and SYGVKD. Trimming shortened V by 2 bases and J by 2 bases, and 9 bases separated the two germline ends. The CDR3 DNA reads TGTGCCATCAGTGAGGAGGATAAAAACTATGGCTACACCTTC. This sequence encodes CAISEEDKNYGYTF.

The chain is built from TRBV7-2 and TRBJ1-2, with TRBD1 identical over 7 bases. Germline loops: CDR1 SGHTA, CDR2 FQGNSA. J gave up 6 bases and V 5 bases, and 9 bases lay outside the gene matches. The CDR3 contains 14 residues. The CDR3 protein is CASSPVGRGDGYTF. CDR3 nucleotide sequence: TGTGCCAGCAGCCCAGTGGGCAGGGGGGATGGCTACACCTTC.

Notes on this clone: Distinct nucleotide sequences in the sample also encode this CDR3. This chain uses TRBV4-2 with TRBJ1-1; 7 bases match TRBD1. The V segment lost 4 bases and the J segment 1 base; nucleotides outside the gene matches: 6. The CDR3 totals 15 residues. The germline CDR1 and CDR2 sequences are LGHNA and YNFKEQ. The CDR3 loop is CASSLEDRRNTEAFF. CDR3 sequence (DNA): TGTGCCAGCAGCCTGGAGGACAGGAGGAACACTGAAGCTTTCTTT.

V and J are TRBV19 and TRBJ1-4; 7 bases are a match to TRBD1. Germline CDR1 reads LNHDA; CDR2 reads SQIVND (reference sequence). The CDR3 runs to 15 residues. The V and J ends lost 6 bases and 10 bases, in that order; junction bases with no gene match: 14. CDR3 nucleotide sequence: TGTGCCAGTAGCGTACTAGACAGGGATTTCGGAAAACTGTTTTTT. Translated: CASSVLDRDFGKLFF. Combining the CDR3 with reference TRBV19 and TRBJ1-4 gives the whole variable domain DGGITQSPKYLFRKEGQNVTLSCEQNLNHDAMYWYRQDPGQGLRLIYYSQIVNDFQKGDIAEGYSVSREKKESFPLTVTSAQKNPTAFYLCASSVLDRDFGKLFFGSGTQLSVL.

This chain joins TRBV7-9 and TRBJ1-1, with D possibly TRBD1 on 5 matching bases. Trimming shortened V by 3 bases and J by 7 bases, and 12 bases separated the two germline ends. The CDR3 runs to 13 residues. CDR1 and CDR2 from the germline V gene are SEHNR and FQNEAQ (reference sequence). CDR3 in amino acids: CASSFWTTVEAFF. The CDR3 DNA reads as TGTGCCAGCAGCTTCTGGACGACAGTTGAAGCTTTCTTT. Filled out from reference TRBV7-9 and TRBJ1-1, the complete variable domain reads DTGVSQNPRHKITKRGQNVTFRCDPISEHNRLYWYRQTLGQGPEFLTYFQNEAQLEKSRLLSDRFSAERPKGSFSTLEIQRTEQGDSAMYLCASSFWTTVEAFFGQGTRLTVV.

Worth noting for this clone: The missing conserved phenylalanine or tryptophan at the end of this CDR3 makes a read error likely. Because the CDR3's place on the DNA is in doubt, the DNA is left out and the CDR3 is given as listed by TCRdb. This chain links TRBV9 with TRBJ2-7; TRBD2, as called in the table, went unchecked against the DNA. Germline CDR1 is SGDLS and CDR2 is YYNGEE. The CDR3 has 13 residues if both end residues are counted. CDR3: CASLKWCLASGRI.

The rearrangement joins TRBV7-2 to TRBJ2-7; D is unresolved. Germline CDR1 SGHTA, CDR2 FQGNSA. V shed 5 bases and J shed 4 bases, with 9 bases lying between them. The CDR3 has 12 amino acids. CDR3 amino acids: CASSPMGYEQYF. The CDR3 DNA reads TGTGCCAGCAGCCCTATGGGTTACGAGCAGTACTTC. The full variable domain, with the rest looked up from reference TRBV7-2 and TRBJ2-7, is GAGVSQSPSNKVTEKGKDVELRCDPISGHTALYWYRQSLGQGLEFLIYFQGNSAPDKSGLPSDRFSAERTGGSVSTLTIQRTQQEDSAVYLCASSPMGYEQYFGPGTRLTVT.

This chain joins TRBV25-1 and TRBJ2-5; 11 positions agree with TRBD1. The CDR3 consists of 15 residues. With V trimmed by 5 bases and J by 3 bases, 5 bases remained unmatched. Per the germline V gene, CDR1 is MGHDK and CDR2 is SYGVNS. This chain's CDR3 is CASSLRDRGKETQYF. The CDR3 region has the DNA TGTGCCAGCAGTTTAAGGGACAGGGGGAAAGAGACCCAGTACTTC. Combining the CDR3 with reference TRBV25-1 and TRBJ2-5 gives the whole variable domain EADIYQTPRYLVIGTGKKITLECSQTMGHDKMYWYQQDPGMELHLIHYSYGVNSTEKGDLSSESTVSRIRTEHFPLTLESARPSHTSQYLCASSLRDRGKETQYFGPGTRLLVL.

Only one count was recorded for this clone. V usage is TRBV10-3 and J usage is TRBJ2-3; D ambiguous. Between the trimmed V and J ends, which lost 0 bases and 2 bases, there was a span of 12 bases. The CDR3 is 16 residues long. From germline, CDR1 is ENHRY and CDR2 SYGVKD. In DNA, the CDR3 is TGTGCCATCAGTGAGTCGAGAGCGTCTTCCACAGATACGCAGTATTTT. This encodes CAISESRASSTDTQYF.

This chain's CDR3 is CASRQRVEGYTF. The CDR3 DNA follows: TGTGCCAGCAGACAGCGGGTGGAAGGCTACACCTTC. The chain employs TRBV12-3 or TRBV12-4 and TRBJ1-2, with D unresolved. The CDR3 contains 12 residues. V gave up 6 bases and J gave up 8 bases, with 13 bases separating them.

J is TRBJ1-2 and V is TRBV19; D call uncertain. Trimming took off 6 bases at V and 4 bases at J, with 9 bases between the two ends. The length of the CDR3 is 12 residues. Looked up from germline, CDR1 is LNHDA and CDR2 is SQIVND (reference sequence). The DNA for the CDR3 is TGTGCCAGTAGGTCCGAAATCTATGGCTACACCTTC. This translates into CASRSEIYGYTF.

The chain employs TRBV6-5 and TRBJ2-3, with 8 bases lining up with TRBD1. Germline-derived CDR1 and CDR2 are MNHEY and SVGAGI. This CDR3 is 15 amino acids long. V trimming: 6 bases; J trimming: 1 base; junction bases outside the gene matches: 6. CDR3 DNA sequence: TGTGCCAGCAGCCTGACAGGGGTCCGCACAGATACGCAGTATTTT. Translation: CASSLTGVRTDTQYF.

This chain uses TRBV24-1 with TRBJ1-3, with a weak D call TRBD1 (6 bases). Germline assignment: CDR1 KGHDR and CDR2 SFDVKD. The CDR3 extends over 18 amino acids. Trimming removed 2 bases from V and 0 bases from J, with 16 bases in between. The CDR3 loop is CATSDSILRGISGNTIYF. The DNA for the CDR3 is TGTGCCACCAGTGATTCCATTCTTAGGGGGATCTCTGGAAACACCATATATTTT.

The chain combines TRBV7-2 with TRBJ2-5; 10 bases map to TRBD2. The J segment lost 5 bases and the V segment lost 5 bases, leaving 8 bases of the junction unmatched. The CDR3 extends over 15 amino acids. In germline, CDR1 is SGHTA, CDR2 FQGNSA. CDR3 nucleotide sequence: TGTGCCAGCAGCGAGATTAGCGGGGGGTGGGAGACCCAGTACTTC. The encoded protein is CASSEISGGWETQYF.

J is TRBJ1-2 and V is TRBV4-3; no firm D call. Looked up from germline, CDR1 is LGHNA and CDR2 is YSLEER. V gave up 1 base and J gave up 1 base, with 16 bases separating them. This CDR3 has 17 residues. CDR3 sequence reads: CASSQAEGAQDNYGYTF. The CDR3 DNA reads TGCGCCAGCAGCCAAGCCGAGGGAGCCCAGGATAACTATGGCTACACCTTC.

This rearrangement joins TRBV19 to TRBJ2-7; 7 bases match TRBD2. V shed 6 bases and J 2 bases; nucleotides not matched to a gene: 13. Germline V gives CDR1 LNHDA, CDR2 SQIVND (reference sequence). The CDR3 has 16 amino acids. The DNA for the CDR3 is TGTGCCAGTAGAGGGGTCGGGGGGACTGCCACCTACGAGCAGTACTTC. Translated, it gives CASRGVGGTATYEQYF.

This CDR3 is CASSGQGNQPQHF. The CDR3 region has the DNA TGTGCCAGCAGCGGACAGGGCAATCAGCCCCAGCATTTT. The chain recombines TRBV7-2 with TRBJ1-5; 7 bases align to TRBD1. The CDR3 extends over 13 amino acids. The V gene end was trimmed by 5 bases and the J gene end by 2 bases; junction bases not matched to a gene: 0. The germline V gene has CDR1 SGHTA and CDR2 FQGNSA.

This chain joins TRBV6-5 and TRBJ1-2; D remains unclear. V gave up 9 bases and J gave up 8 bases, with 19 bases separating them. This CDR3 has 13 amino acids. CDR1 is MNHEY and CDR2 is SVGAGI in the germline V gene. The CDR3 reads CASHHGGDSGYTF. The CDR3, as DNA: TGTGCCAGTCACCATGGCGGGGATAGCGGCTACACCTTC.

DNA of the CDR3: TGTGCCAGCAGCTTGTATGGGGGAAACTATGGCTACACCTTC. Residues: CASSLYGGNYGYTF. This sequence joins TRBV5-4 and TRBJ1-2; maybe TRBD1 (5 bases). The CDR3 consists of 14 residues. V lost 1 base to trimming and J lost 2 bases, with 9 bases between them. Germline assignment: CDR1 SGHNT and CDR2 YYREEE (reference sequence). The whole variable domain, filled in from reference TRBV5-4 and TRBJ1-2, reads ETGVTQSPTHLIKTRGQQVTLRCSSQSGHNTVSWYQQALGQGPQFIFQYYREEENGRGNFPPRFSGLQFPNYSSELNVNALELDDSALYLCASSLYGGNYGYTFGSGTRLTVV.

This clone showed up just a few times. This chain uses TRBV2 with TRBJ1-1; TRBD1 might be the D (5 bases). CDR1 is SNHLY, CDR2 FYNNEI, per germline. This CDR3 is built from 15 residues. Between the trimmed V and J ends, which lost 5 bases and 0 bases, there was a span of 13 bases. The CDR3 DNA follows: TGTGCCAGCAGTCCACGACAGTTTTTGAACACTGAAGCTTTCTTT. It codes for CASSPRQFLNTEAFF.

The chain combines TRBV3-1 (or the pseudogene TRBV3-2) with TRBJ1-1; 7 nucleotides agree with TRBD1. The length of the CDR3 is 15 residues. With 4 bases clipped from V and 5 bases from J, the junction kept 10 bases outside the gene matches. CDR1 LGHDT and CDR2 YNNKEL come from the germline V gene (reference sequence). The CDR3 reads CASSLEDRSATEAFF. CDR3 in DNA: TGTGCCAGCAGCCTAGAGGACAGGAGTGCGACTGAAGCTTTCTTT.

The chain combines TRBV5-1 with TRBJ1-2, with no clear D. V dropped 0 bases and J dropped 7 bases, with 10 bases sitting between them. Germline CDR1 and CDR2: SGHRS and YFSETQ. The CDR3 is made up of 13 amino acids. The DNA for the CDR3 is TGCGCCAGCAGCTTGGTCAGGTCAAGTGGCTACACCTTC. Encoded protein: CASSLVRSSGYTF.

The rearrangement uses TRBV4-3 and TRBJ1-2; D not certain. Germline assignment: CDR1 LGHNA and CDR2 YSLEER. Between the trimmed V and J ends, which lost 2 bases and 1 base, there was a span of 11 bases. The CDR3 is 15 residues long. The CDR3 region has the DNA TGCGCCAGCAGCCAACTAGCTGGCGGTAACTATGGCTACACCTTC. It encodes CASSQLAGGNYGYTF.